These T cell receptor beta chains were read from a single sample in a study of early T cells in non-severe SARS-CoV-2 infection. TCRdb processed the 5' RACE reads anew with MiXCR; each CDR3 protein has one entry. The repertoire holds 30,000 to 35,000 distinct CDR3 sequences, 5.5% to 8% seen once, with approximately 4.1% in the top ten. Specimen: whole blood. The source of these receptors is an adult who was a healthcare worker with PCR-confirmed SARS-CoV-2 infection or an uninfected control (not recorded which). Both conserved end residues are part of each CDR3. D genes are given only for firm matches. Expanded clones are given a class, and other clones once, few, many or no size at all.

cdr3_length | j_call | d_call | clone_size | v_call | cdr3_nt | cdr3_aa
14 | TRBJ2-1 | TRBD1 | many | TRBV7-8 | TGTGCCAGCAGCTCCGGGGACAGATACAATGAGCAGTTCTTC | CASSSGDRYNEQFF
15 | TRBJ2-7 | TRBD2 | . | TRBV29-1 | TGCAGCGTCGGGACTAGCGGGCGGGGGGCCTACGAGCAGTACTTC | CSVGTSGRGAYEQYF
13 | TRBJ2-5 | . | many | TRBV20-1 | TGCAGTGCTAGAGACAAACTGAGAAGCCCCCAGTACTTC | CSARDKLRSPQYF
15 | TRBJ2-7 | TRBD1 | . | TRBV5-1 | TGCGCCAGCAGCTTGAATACAGGGGGACTCTACGAGCAGTACTTC | CASSLNTGGLYEQYF
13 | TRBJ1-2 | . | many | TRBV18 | TGTGCCAGCTCGGTGGACCCCAGTAACGGCTACACCTTC | CASSVDPSNGYTF
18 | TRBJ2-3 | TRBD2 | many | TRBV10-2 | TGCGCCAGCAGTATAGCGGGAGGAAATAATGCGCCGAGAGATACGCAGTATTTT | CASSIAGGNNAPRDTQYF
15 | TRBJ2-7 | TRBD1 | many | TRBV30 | TGTGCCTGGAGTGGAATGACAGGGGGTTACTACGAGCAGTACTTC | CAWSGMTGGYYEQYF
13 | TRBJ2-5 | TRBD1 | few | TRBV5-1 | TGCGCCAGCAGCCAGGGACAGGCGGAGACCCAGTACTTC | CASSQGQAETQYF
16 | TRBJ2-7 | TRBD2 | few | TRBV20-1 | TGCAGTGCTAGTCTAGTTCTAGCGGGAGACCACGACGAGCAGTACTTC | CSASLVLAGDHDEQYF
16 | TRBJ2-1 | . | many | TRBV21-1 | TGTGCCAGCATCCCAGCGGGAGAGGATACGTACAATGAGCAGTTCTTC | CASIPAGEDTYNEQFF
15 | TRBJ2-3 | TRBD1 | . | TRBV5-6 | TGTGCCAGCAGCGCGCACAGGGGGCGAAAAGATACGCAGTATTTT | CASSAHRGRKDTQYF
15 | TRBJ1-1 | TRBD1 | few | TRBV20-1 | TGCAGTGCTAGAGTCGTAGGGGGCATGAACACTGAAGCTTTCTTT | CSARVVGGMNTEAFF
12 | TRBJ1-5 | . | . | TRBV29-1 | TGCAGCGTCAAGACAGCCGATCAGCCCCAGCATTTT | CSVKTADQPQHF
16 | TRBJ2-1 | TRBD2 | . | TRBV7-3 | TGTGCCAGCAGCTTAATGGCTAGCGGGAGACTAGAGGAGCAGTTCTTC | CASSLMASGRLEEQFF
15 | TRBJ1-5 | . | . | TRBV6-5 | TGTGCCAGCAGACGGAGCTTAATCAGCAATCAGCCCCAGCATTTT | CASRRSLISNQPQHF
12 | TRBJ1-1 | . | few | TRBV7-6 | TGTGCCAGCATCGGGGGGAACACTGAAGCTTTCTTT | CASIGGNTEAFF
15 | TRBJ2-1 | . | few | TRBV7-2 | TGTGCCAGCAGCTTTGGGCTGATAGGGGACAATGAGCAGTTCTTC | CASSFGLIGDNEQFF
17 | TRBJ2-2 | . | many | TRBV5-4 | TGTGCCAGCAGCTTGGGGCTGGCTACTGATAACACCGGGGAGCTGTTTTTT | CASSLGLATDNTGELFF
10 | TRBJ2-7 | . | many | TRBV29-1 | TGCAGCGGAGGAGACTACGAGCAGTACTTC | CSGGDYEQYF
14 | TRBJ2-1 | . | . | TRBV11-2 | TGTGCCAGCAGCCTACCCGGACCTGCGCTTGAGCAGTTCTTC | CASSLPGPALEQFF
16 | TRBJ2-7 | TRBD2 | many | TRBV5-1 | TGCGCCAGCAGCGCGGGACTAGCGGGAGGAAGGTACGAGCAGTACTTC | CASSAGLAGGRYEQYF
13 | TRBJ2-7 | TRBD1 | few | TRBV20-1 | TGCAGTGCTAGAATGGACAGGGGTGAGGAGCAGTACTTC | CSARMDRGEEQYF
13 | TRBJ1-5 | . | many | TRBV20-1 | TGCAGTGCTAGATCAGGGACCAATCAGCCCCAGCATTTT | CSARSGTNQPQHF
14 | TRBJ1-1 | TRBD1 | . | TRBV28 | TGTGCCAGCAGCCCCGGGACAGTGAACACTGAAGCTTTCTTT | CASSPGTVNTEAFF
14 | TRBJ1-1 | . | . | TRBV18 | TGTGCCAGCTCAAATTCAGGGGTTAACACTGAAGCTTTCTTT | CASSNSGVNTEAFF
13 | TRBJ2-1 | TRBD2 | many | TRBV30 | TGTGCCTGGGGAAGCGGGAGTAACAATGAGCAGTTCTTC | CAWGSGSNNEQFF
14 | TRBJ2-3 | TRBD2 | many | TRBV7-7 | TGTGCTAGCAGCTTAGGATCTAGCGGGGATACGCAGTATTTT | CASSLGSSGDTQYF
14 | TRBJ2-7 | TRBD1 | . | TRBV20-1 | TGCAGTGCTAATGACGGGACAGAGCCCTACGAGCAGTACTTC | CSANDGTEPYEQYF
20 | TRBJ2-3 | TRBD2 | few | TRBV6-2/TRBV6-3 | TGTGCCAGCAGTTTTGATCCCGGGACTAGCGGAGGGGCCGGCACAGATACGCAGTATTTT | CASSFDPGTSGGAGTDTQYF
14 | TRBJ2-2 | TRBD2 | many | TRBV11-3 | TGTGCCAGCAGCCCTGGACTAGCGTCGGGGGAGCTGTTTTTT | CASSPGLASGELFF
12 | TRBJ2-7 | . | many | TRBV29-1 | TGCAGCGTTGAAGATATAAGTTACGAGCAGTACTTC | CSVEDISYEQYF
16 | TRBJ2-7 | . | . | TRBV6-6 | TGTGCCAGCAGTTACTCAAATACCGGGGCCGACTACGAGCAGTACTTC | CASSYSNTGADYEQYF
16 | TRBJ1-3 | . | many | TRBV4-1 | TGCGCCAGCAGCCAAGCACAGGGATCTAAGCGAAACACCATATATTTT | CASSQAQGSKRNTIYF
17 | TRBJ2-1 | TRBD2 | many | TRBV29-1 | TGCAGCGTTGAAGATCTGAGGGGTAGCGGGTCCTACAATGAGCAGTTCTTC | CSVEDLRGSGSYNEQFF
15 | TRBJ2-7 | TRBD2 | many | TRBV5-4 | TGTGCCAGCAGCCCGGGACTAGCGGGAGCAATCGAGCAGTACTTC | CASSPGLAGAIEQYF
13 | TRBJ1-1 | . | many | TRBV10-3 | TGTGCCATCAGGGAACGATTCGGCACTGAAGCTTTCTTT | CAIRERFGTEAFF
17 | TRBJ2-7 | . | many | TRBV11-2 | TGTGCCAGCAGCCCCCACGGACTTCGGGTGGTAGGCGTCGAGCAGTACTTC | CASSPHGLRVVGVEQYF
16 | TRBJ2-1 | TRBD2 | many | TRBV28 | TGTGCCAGCAGCCCGGGACTAGCGAGCTCCTACAATGAGCAGTTCTTC | CASSPGLASSYNEQFF
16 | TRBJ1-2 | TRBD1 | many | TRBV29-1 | TGCAGCGTCGCCGGGACCGTAACAGGGGAGTACTATGGCTACACCTTC | CSVAGTVTGEYYGYTF
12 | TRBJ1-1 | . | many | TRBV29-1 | TGCAGCTCTGAGAGGAGGGACACTGAAGCTTTCTTT | CSSERRDTEAFF
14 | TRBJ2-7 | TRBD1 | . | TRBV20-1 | TGCAGTGCTAGAGGAACAGGGGGATACTACGAGCAGTACTTC | CSARGTGGYYEQYF
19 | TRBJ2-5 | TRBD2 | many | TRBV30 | TGTGCCTGGAGTGTACTGGTTTCTAGCGGGAGCAGATATGGAGAGACCCAGTACTTC | CAWSVLVSSGSRYGETQYF
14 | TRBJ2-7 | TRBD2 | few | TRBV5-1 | TGCGCCAGCAGCTTACAGCGGGGCCCCTACGAGCAGTACTTC | CASSLQRGPYEQYF
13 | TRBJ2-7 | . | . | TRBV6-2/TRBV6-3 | TGTGCCAGCCGCGACGGCGGGACCTACGAGCAGTACTTC | CASRDGGTYEQYF
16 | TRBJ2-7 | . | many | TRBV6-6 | TGTGCCAGCAGTTACGAGGGGCAGGGAGTACCCTACGAGCAGTACTTC | CASSYEGQGVPYEQYF
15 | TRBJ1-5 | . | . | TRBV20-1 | TGCAGTGCTAGAGTCCTACAGGGAGATACTCAGCCCCAGCATTTT | CSARVLQGDTQPQHF